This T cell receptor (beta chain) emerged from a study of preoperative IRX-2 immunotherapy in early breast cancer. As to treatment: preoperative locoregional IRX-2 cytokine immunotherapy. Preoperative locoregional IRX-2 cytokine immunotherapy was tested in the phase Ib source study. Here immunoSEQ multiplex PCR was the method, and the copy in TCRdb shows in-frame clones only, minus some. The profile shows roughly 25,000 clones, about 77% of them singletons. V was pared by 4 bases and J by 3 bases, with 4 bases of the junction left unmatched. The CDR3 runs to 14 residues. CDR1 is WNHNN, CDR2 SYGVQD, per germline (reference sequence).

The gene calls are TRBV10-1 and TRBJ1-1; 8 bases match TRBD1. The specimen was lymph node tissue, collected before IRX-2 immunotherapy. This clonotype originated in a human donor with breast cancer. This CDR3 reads CASSADRDDTEAFF. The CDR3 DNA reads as TGCGCCAGCAGTGCGGACAGGGACGACACTGAAGCTTTCTTT.